The rows below give T cell receptor beta chains drawn from one sample of a study of T cells in Graves' hyperthyroidism and ophthalmopathy. Each CDR3 protein gets one entry after TCRdb re-called the multiplex PCR reads with MiXCR. The sample lists around 690,000 distinct CDR3 sequences, about a fifth seen once, with roughly 30% in the top ten. Sequencing was performed on blood. These receptors were collected from a man aged 25-45 years with Graves' ophthalmopathy. CDR3s include the opening cysteine and the closing phenylalanine or tryptophan. D genes are given only for firm matches. Clone sizes are given selectively: once, few, many, or a class where the clone is expanded.

j_call: TRBJ2-1; d_call: -; clone_size: -; v_call: TRBV28; cdr3_nt: TGTGCCAGCAGGTCGACACGTACCTACAATGAGCAGTTCTTC; cdr3_aa: CASRSTRTYNEQFF
j_call: TRBJ2-7; d_call: -; clone_size: many; v_call: TRBV5-5; cdr3_nt: TGTGCCAGCAGCTTTCGGCAGCCTACCTACGAGCAGTACTTC; cdr3_aa: CASSFRQPTYEQYF
j_call: TRBJ2-7; d_call: -; clone_size: many; v_call: TRBV28; cdr3_nt: TGTGCCAGCACTGATAGTCGCTCCTACGAGCAGTACTTC; cdr3_aa: CASTDSRSYEQYF
j_call: TRBJ2-7; d_call: TRBD2; clone_size: few; v_call: TRBV10-3; cdr3_nt: TGTGCCATCAGCGGACAGGGACTAGCGGGATACGAGCAGTACTTC; cdr3_aa: CAISGQGLAGYEQYF
j_call: TRBJ2-7; d_call: TRBD2; clone_size: -; v_call: TRBV28; cdr3_nt: TGTGCCAGCAGTTTAGCGGGAGGGCCGGGCTACGAGCAGTACTTC; cdr3_aa: CASSLAGGPGYEQYF
j_call: TRBJ2-5; d_call: TRBD2; clone_size: many; v_call: TRBV12-3/TRBV12-4; cdr3_nt: TGTGCCAGCAGTTTAGGGCTAGCGGGAGATCCGGAGGAGACCCAGTACTTC; cdr3_aa: CASSLGLAGDPEETQYF
j_call: TRBJ2-2; d_call: -; clone_size: -; v_call: TRBV20-1; cdr3_nt: TGCAGTGCTAGTATGAGGGGAGCCGGGGAGCTGTTTTTT; cdr3_aa: CSASMRGAGELFF
j_call: TRBJ1-1; d_call: -; clone_size: many; v_call: TRBV6-1; cdr3_nt: TGTGCCAGCAGTCCCTCGACAGCACAGAACACTGAAGCTTTCTTT; cdr3_aa: CASSPSTAQNTEAFF
j_call: TRBJ2-5; d_call: TRBD1; clone_size: many; v_call: TRBV2; cdr3_nt: TGTGCCAGCAGCCCACAGGGGGAGACCCAGTACTTC; cdr3_aa: CASSPQGETQYF
j_call: TRBJ2-2; d_call: -; clone_size: -; v_call: TRBV2; cdr3_nt: TGTGCCAGCAGGCCGGGCCGGGGGAGCGGTACCACCGGGGAGCTGTTTTTT; cdr3_aa: CASRPGRGSGTTGELFF
j_call: TRBJ1-5; d_call: -; clone_size: few; v_call: TRBV18; cdr3_nt: TGTGCCAGCTCACCACAGGTCACCGGACATACTCCGAATCAGCCCCAGCATTTT; cdr3_aa: CASSPQVTGHTPNQPQHF
j_call: TRBJ2-7; d_call: -; clone_size: few; v_call: TRBV4-1; cdr3_nt: TGCGCCAGCAGCCAGGAACCTCTGGGCGGCAACTACGAGCAGTACTTC; cdr3_aa: CASSQEPLGGNYEQYF
j_call: TRBJ1-1; d_call: TRBD1; clone_size: once; v_call: TRBV10-3; cdr3_nt: TGTGCCATCAGTGAGGCGGGGGACAGGTGGGCAGGGGCTTTCTTT; cdr3_aa: CAISEAGDRWAGAFF
j_call: TRBJ2-5; d_call: TRBD1; clone_size: -; v_call: TRBV29-1; cdr3_nt: TGCAGCGTTGAAGATCCGACAGGGTGGGAGACCCAGTACTTC; cdr3_aa: CSVEDPTGWETQYF
j_call: TRBJ1-6; d_call: -; clone_size: -; v_call: TRBV4-1; cdr3_nt: TGCGCCAGCAGCCACAGGGAGTCTCAACCCCTCCACTTT; cdr3_aa: CASSHRESQPLHF
j_call: TRBJ2-1; d_call: TRBD2; clone_size: -; v_call: TRBV5-5; cdr3_nt: TGTGCCAGCAGCTCGGTAGCCTCTAGCGGGGGCTACAATGAGCAGTTCTTC; cdr3_aa: CASSSVASSGGYNEQFF
j_call: TRBJ2-3; d_call: TRBD2; clone_size: many; v_call: TRBV11-2; cdr3_nt: TGTGCCAGCAGCTTAATCGCGGGGGGAGAGGATACGCAGTATTTT; cdr3_aa: CASSLIAGGEDTQYF
j_call: TRBJ2-1; d_call: -; clone_size: -; v_call: TRBV9; cdr3_nt: TGTGCCAGCAGCGTAGATACGGCTAGCTACAATGAGCAGTTCTTC; cdr3_aa: CASSVDTASYNEQFF
j_call: TRBJ2-5; d_call: -; clone_size: -; v_call: TRBV5-1; cdr3_nt: TGCGCCAGCAGCTTGAGGGAGTGGGAGACCCAGTACTTC; cdr3_aa: CASSLREWETQYF
j_call: TRBJ1-5; d_call: -; clone_size: -; v_call: TRBV4-1; cdr3_nt: TGCGCCAGCAGCCAAGATGTGAGTGATAGGCAGCCCCAGCATTTT; cdr3_aa: CASSQDVSDRQPQHF
j_call: TRBJ2-7; d_call: -; clone_size: many; v_call: TRBV30; cdr3_nt: TGTGCCTGGAGTGAGTCCAGGGCCTACGAGCAGTACTTC; cdr3_aa: CAWSESRAYEQYF
j_call: TRBJ2-1; d_call: -; clone_size: -; v_call: TRBV4-1; cdr3_nt: TGCGCCAGCAGCCAAGATGACAGTAATGAGCAGTTCTTC; cdr3_aa: CASSQDDSNEQFF
j_call: TRBJ1-1; d_call: -; clone_size: -; v_call: TRBV27; cdr3_nt: TGTGCCAGCAGTTTATCGTACCAGGGATCAAGGGCTTTCTTT; cdr3_aa: CASSLSYQGSRAFF
j_call: TRBJ1-1; d_call: -; clone_size: few; v_call: TRBV20-1; cdr3_nt: TGCAGTGCTAGAGATGCCCGTGGGACTATGAACACTGAAGCTTTCTTT; cdr3_aa: CSARDARGTMNTEAFF
j_call: TRBJ2-1; d_call: -; clone_size: many; v_call: TRBV11-2; cdr3_nt: TGTGCCAGCAGCTCCCCTCCGGGTGAGCAGTTCTTC; cdr3_aa: CASSSPPGEQFF
j_call: TRBJ2-1; d_call: -; clone_size: -; v_call: TRBV4-2; cdr3_nt: TGTGCCAGCAGCCAAGAGGGTCCCCTAGTCTACAATGAGCAGTTCTTC; cdr3_aa: CASSQEGPLVYNEQFF
j_call: TRBJ1-1; d_call: -; clone_size: few; v_call: TRBV15; cdr3_nt: TGTGCCACCAGCGCTTATCACACTGAAGCTTTCTTT; cdr3_aa: CATSAYHTEAFF
j_call: TRBJ2-2; d_call: TRBD2; clone_size: few; v_call: TRBV28; cdr3_nt: TGTGCCGGCTTCGCGGGGGAGAACACCGGGGAGCTGTTTTTT; cdr3_aa: CAGFAGENTGELFF
j_call: TRBJ2-2; d_call: -; clone_size: -; v_call: TRBV28; cdr3_nt: TGTGCCAGCAGTTTTGGGCGACAGGATCGCGGGGAGCTGTTTTTT; cdr3_aa: CASSFGRQDRGELFF
j_call: TRBJ2-3; d_call: TRBD2; clone_size: -; v_call: TRBV5-1; cdr3_nt: TGCGCCAGCAGCTTGGGCGGGGGGACTAGCGGGAGTACGACAGATACGCAGTATTTT; cdr3_aa: CASSLGGGTSGSTTDTQYF
j_call: TRBJ2-3; d_call: -; clone_size: many; v_call: TRBV7-2; cdr3_nt: TGTGCCAGCCATTTAGGCCGGGCCTTCCGCACAGATACGCAGTATTTT; cdr3_aa: CASHLGRAFRTDTQYF
j_call: TRBJ2-2; d_call: TRBD2; clone_size: few; v_call: TRBV28; cdr3_nt: TGTGCCAGCAGTTTGGTAGCGGGGAAGAACACCGGGGAGCTGTTTTTT; cdr3_aa: CASSLVAGKNTGELFF
j_call: TRBJ2-7; d_call: -; clone_size: few; v_call: TRBV7-2; cdr3_nt: TGTGCCAGCAGCCCAATAGGGGTCTATGAGCAGTACTTC; cdr3_aa: CASSPIGVYEQYF
j_call: TRBJ1-1; d_call: -; clone_size: -; v_call: TRBV5-1; cdr3_nt: TGCGCCAGCAGCTCGGACCCGGCGAACACTGAAGCTTTCTTT; cdr3_aa: CASSSDPANTEAFF
j_call: TRBJ2-1; d_call: -; clone_size: many; v_call: TRBV30; cdr3_nt: TGTGCCTGGAGTAAGAGAACTGAGCAGTTCTTC; cdr3_aa: CAWSKRTEQFF
j_call: TRBJ2-7; d_call: -; clone_size: -; v_call: TRBV5-1; cdr3_nt: TGTGCCAGCAGCCAAGGCCTGGGAGCGGAAGGGAATTACGAGCAGTACTTC; cdr3_aa: CASSQGLGAEGNYEQYF
j_call: TRBJ2-4; d_call: -; clone_size: -; v_call: TRBV3-1; cdr3_nt: TGTGCCAGCAGTCCAAGTGGGGCGCTTAGTTCTGGAAACATTCAGTACTTC; cdr3_aa: CASSPSGALSSGNIQYF
j_call: TRBJ2-5; d_call: -; clone_size: -; v_call: TRBV4-1; cdr3_nt: TGCGCCAGTGGACCAGGGGGGTCTTTTTTCGAAGAGACCCAGTACTTC; cdr3_aa: CASGPGGSFFEETQYF
j_call: TRBJ2-1; d_call: TRBD2; clone_size: -; v_call: TRBV27; cdr3_nt: TGTGCCAGCAGTTTACTCCCCGGGACTAGCGGGGCCTACAATGAGCAGTTCTTC; cdr3_aa: CASSLLPGTSGAYNEQFF
j_call: TRBJ1-2; d_call: TRBD1; clone_size: -; v_call: TRBV27; cdr3_nt: TGTGCCAGCAGTATGAGACAGGGGGCTGGCTACACCTTC; cdr3_aa: CASSMRQGAGYTF
j_call: TRBJ2-6; d_call: TRBD1; clone_size: -; v_call: TRBV2; cdr3_nt: TGTGCCAGCAGCCCCGGGACAGGGCTTTCCTCTGGGGCCAACGTCCTGACTTTC; cdr3_aa: CASSPGTGLSSGANVLTF
j_call: TRBJ2-1; d_call: -; clone_size: -; v_call: TRBV9; cdr3_nt: TGTGCCAGCAGCGGTTCTCCCTTTTACAATGAGCAGTTCTTC; cdr3_aa: CASSGSPFYNEQFF
j_call: TRBJ2-5; d_call: TRBD2; clone_size: many; v_call: TRBV11-2; cdr3_nt: TGTGCCAGCAGGGGGACGGGAGGCACTAAAGAGACCCAGTACTTC; cdr3_aa: CASRGTGGTKETQYF
j_call: TRBJ2-7; d_call: -; clone_size: -; v_call: TRBV4-1; cdr3_nt: TGCGCCAGCAGCCAAGATCAGGACTCTCCCTACGAGCAGTACTTC; cdr3_aa: CASSQDQDSPYEQYF